A single T cell receptor (beta chain) is shown here with its context. This clone was found a few times. No cognate antigen has been identified for it. No base qualities exist here, and no much larger clone lies one base off it. This specimen belongs to a study of chemoradiotherapy in HPV16-positive cancers (dated by TCRdb to the early 2020s). With respect to the entire study: Candidate HPV-specific T-cell clones and common TCR motifs were defined by functional T-cell assays performed on cells from two HPV16-positive patients. Whether T-cell immunity against the HPV oncoproteins E6 and E7 changes during chemoradiotherapy and whether survival is affected by this immunity were examined in the study. Next, the candidate HPV-specific TCRs and motifs were followed in TCR repertoires from approximately 82 patients with HPV-related cancers.

Summary of the overall study and its limitations: Expansion of candidate HPV-specific clones and E7-related TCR motifs was observed in the tumor microenvironment during treatment, whereas no such expansion was observed for non-HPV-specific T cells. In HPV16-positive patients, expansion of HPV-responsive T cells during chemoradiotherapy was associated with improved recurrence-free survival. The functional definition of HPV-specific T cells came from only a couple of HPV16-positive patients, and the survival association was reported for HPV16-positive patients.

Libraries were prepared through the immunoSEQ multiplex PCR assay. TCRdb's version of the immuneACCESS table is confined to in-frame rearrangements and falls short of the full clone set. An unresolved V gene accounts for under half of the shortfall where checked; the remainder is of unknown origin. The sample contains thousands of clones, just over 90% of them found a single time. The ten largest clones take up 3.5% of the sample. Compared with germline, V lacks 5 bases and J lacks 0 bases; bases without a gene match: 10. The germline V gene specifies MGHRA as CDR1 and YSYEKL as CDR2. The CDR3 goes from the cysteine to the phenylalanine over 17 residues. Only the CDR3 part of the read is kept: 51 bases, read in frame from the first base. Repertoires were sampled multiple times during chemoradiotherapy, which allowed clonal expansion in the tumor microenvironment to be followed.

The chain links TRBV4-1 with TRBJ2-3, and 8 junction bases match TRBD1. This specimen consisted of tumor tissue, obtained from a patient who underwent chemoradiotherapy. The sequence derives from a human donor with HPV-associated anogenital cancer. The nucleotide sequence reads as follows: TGCGCCAGCAGCAATCATTTGGACAGGGCTAGCACAGATACGCAGTATTTT. Its translation reads: CASSNHLDRASTDTQYF.